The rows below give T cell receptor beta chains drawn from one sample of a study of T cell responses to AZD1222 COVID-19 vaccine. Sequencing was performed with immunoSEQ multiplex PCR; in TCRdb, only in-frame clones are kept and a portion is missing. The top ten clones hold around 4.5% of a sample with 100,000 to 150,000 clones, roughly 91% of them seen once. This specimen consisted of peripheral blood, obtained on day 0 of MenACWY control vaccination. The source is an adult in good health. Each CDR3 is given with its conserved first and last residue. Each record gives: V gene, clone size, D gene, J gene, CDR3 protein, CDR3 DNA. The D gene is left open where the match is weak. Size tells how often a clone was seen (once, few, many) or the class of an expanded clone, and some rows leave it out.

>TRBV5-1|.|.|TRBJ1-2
CASSLNRDVDGYTF
TGCGCCAGCAGCCTGAACCGGGACGTAGATGGCTACACCTTC
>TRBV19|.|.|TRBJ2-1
CASSIDGYNEQFF
TGTGCCAGTAGTATCGACGGTTACAATGAGCAGTTCTTC
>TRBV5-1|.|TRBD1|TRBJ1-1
CASSVTPGQGTHTEAFF
TGCGCCAGCAGCGTAACTCCGGGACAGGGGACTCACACTGAAGCTTTCTTT
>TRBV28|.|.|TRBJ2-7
CASSLGAGNYEQYF
TGTGCCAGCAGTTTAGGGGCGGGGAACTACGAGCAGTACTTC
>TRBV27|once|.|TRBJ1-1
CASSDIHRTDLLNTEAFF
TGTGCCAGCAGTGATATCCATCGGACAGACCTCCTGAACACTGAAGCTTTCTTT
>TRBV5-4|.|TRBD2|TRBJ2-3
CASSLPSGMGDTQYF
TGTGCCAGCAGCTTGCCTAGCGGGATGGGGGATACGCAGTATTTT
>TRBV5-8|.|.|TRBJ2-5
CASRSPGRKYQETQYF
TGTGCCAGCAGGTCTCCGGGACGGAAGTACCAAGAGACCCAGTACTTC
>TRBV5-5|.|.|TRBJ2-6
CASSPQTGYNAGANVLTF
TGTGCCAGCAGCCCCCAGACAGGATATAACGCTGGGGCCAACGTCCTGACTTTC
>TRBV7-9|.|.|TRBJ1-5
CASSLADSLNQPQHF
TGTGCCAGCAGCTTAGCGGACAGTTTAAATCAGCCCCAGCATTTT
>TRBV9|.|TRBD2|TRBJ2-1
CASSVGIGTSGGDNEQFF
TGTGCCAGCAGCGTAGGTATTGGGACTAGCGGGGGGGACAATGAGCAGTTCTTC
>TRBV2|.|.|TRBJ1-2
CASSEQPDRYGYTF
TGTGCCAGCAGTGAACAACCCGACAGATATGGCTACACCTTC
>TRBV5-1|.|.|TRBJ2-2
CASSSVGGQAGLTGELFF
TGCGCCAGCAGCTCGGTGGGAGGACAGGCGGGTCTTACCGGGGAGCTGTTTTTT
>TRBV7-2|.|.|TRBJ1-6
CASSSRTYNSPLHF
TGTGCCAGCAGCTCAAGGACCTATAATTCACCCCTCCACTTT
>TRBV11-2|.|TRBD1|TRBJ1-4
CASSPGDRTTNEKLFF
TGTGCCAGCAGCCCCGGGGACAGAACAACTAATGAAAAACTGTTTTTT
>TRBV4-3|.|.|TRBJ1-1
CASSQEAGATEAFF
TGCGCCAGCAGCCAAGAAGCGGGGGCGACTGAAGCTTTCTTT
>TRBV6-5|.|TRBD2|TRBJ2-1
CASSWTSGRLNEQFF
TGTGCCAGCAGTTGGACTAGCGGGAGATTGAATGAGCAGTTCTTC
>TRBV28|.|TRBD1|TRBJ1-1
CASSPWTGPNTEAFF
TGTGCCAGCAGCCCGTGGACAGGGCCAAACACTGAAGCTTTCTTT
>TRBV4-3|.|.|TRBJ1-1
CASSQDDGQTGAEAFF
TGCGCCAGCAGCCAAGATGATGGCCAGACCGGGGCTGAAGCTTTCTTT
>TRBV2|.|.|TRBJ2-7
CASSDGTVSYEQYF
TGTGCCAGCAGTGATGGCACCGTTTCCTACGAGCAGTACTTC
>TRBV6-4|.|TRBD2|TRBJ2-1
CASSDGSGGNNEQFF
TGTGCCAGCAGTGACGGTAGCGGGGGGAACAATGAGCAGTTCTTC
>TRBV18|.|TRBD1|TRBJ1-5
CASSGQGRDQPQHF
TGTGCCAGCTCGGGACAGGGGCGGGATCAGCCCCAGCATTTT
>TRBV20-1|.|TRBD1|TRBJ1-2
CSASEDRVSGYTF
TGCAGTGCTAGTGAGGACAGGGTTAGTGGCTACACCTTC
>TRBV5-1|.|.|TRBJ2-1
CASSPRGQTLQFGNEQFF
TGCGCCAGCAGCCCGCGGGGACAGACCCTTCAATTCGGGAATGAGCAGTTCTTC
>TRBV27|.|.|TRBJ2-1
CASSGPYGGYDEQFF
TGTGCCAGCAGTGGTCCTTATGGGGGGTATGATGAGCAGTTCTTC
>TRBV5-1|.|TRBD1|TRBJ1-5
CASSPTGLGQPQHF
TGCGCCAGCAGCCCGACAGGGTTGGGTCAGCCCCAGCATTTT
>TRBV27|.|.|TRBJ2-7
CASSLVERRSYEQYF
TGTGCCAGCAGTTTAGTCGAGCGACGTTCGTACGAGCAGTACTTC
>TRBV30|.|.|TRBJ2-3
CAWSVLKDEDTQYF
TGTGCCTGGAGTGTCCTTAAGGACGAAGATACGCAGTATTTT
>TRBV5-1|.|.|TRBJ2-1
CASGTVSYNEQFF
TGCGCCAGCGGCACAGTCTCCTACAATGAGCAGTTCTTC
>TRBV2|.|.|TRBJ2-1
CASSDRIADYNEQFF
TGTGCCAGCAGTGATAGAATAGCGGACTACAATGAGCAGTTCTTC
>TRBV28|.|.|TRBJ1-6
CASSLSRQTGTPLHF
TGTGCCAGCAGTTTATCAAGGCAGACCGGGACACCCCTCCACTTT
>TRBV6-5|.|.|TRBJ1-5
CASSYDSSNQPQHF
TGTGCCAGCAGTTATGACAGTTCCAATCAGCCCCAGCATTTT
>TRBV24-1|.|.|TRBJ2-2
CATSDLNRGYTGELFF
TGTGCCACCAGTGATTTGAATAGGGGCTACACCGGGGAGCTGTTTTTT
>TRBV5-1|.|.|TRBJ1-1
CASSPGDMNTEAFF
TGCGCCAGCAGCCCAGGGGACATGAACACTGAAGCTTTCTTT
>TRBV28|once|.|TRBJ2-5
CASSLPSLGQETQYF
TGTGCCAGCAGTTTGCCCAGTCTAGGTCAAGAGACCCAGTACTTC
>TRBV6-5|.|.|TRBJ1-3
CASSYSMGNGNTIYF
TGTGCCAGCAGTTACTCGATGGGGAATGGAAACACCATATATTTT
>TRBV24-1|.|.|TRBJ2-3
CATSHDTDTQYF
TGTGCCACCAGCCACGACACAGATACGCAGTATTTT
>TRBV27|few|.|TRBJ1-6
CGTRDTFLSPLHF
TGTGGAACTCGGGACACATTCCTATCACCCCTCCACTTT
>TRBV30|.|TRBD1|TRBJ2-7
CAWRPGQGNYEQYF
TGTGCCTGGAGGCCAGGACAGGGGAACTACGAGCAGTACTTC
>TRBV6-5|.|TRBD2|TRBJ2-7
CASSYAAGALREQYF
TGTGCCAGCAGTTACGCCGCGGGAGCCCTGAGAGAGCAGTACTTC
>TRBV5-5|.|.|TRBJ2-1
CASSSGNYNEQFF
TGTGCCAGCAGCTCCGGGAACTACAATGAGCAGTTCTTC
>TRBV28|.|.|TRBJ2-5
CASSFVGTQYF
TGTGCCAGCAGTTTTGTTGGGACCCAGTACTTC
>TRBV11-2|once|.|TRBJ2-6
CASSLGEVTSGANVLTF
TGTGCCAGCAGCTTAGGTGAAGTGACATCTGGGGCCAACGTCCTGACTTTC
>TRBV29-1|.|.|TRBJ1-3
CSVEVFGNTIYF
TGCAGCGTTGAGGTTTTTGGAAACACCATATATTTT
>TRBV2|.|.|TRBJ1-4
CASSVGGLISTNEKLFF
TGTGCCAGCAGTGTGGGGGGCCTCATTTCAACTAATGAAAAACTGTTTTTT
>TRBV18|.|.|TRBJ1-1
CASSPDTYTEAFF
TGTGCCAGCTCACCCGACACCTACACTGAAGCTTTCTTT